This TCR beta chain comes out of a study of cytomegalovirus exposure and HLA in healthy donors. Study results and caveats: The study assumed roughly uniform donor sequencing depth for presence/absence analyses.

Notes on this clone: Its antigen remains unidentified.

The PCR ran on 60 Vbeta and 13 Jbeta primers. Assay used: immunoSEQ multiplex PCR; TCRdb lists only in-frame clones, some missing. The data contain approximately 150,000 clones, 81% of them singletons. The CDR3 is made up of 12 amino acids. Per the germline V gene, CDR1 is MGHDK and CDR2 is SYGVNS. V was trimmed by 6 bases and J by 9 bases, leaving 12 bases between them. This TCR came from a woman aged 50 to 60 in good health and CMV-seronegative. The chain joins TRBV25-1 to TRBJ2-1; tentative D call: TRBD2 (5 bases). The sequencing input was PBMCs. DNA for the CDR3: TGTGCCAGCAGACGTACTAGTGGTGAGCAGTTCTTC. The encoded protein is CASRRTSGEQFF. The full variable domain, completed using reference TRBV25-1 and TRBJ2-1, is EADIYQTPRYLVIGTGKKITLECSQTMGHDKMYWYQQDPGMELHLIHYSYGVNSTEKGDLSSESTVSRIRTEHFPLTLESARPSHTSQYLCASRRTSGEQFFGPGTRLTVL.